Presented here are 27 T cell receptor beta chains from one specimen sequenced in a study of T cell repertoires in ileal Crohn's disease. Some clones are missing from TCRdb's copy, which holds only in-frame ones; the method was immunoSEQ multiplex PCR. This table has around 15,000 clones, about 66% appearing once. The sample was ileal tissue. The receptors derive from an adult with Crohn's disease.

V usage is TRBV6-1 and J usage is TRBJ1-2, with TRBD1 as a possible D gene (6 bases). Germline V gene data show CDR1 as MNHNS and CDR2 as SASEGT. V gave up 0 bases and J gave up 4 bases, with 12 bases separating them. CDR3 length: 15 residues. The CDR3 reads CASSEAVGGAYGYTF. CDR3 DNA sequence: TGTGCCAGCAGTGAAGCCGTAGGGGGGGCCTATGGCTACACCTTC.

This chain joins TRBV6-5 and TRBJ1-1; weak D call: TRBD1 (6 bases). V lost 2 bases, J lost 3 bases, and 10 bases lay in between. The CDR3 loop spans 14 amino acids. Germline-derived CDR1 and CDR2 are MNHEY and SVGAGI. Written as DNA, the CDR3 is TGTGCCAGCAGTTACACACCAGGGGACACTGAAGCTTTCTTT. It specifies CASSYTPGDTEAFF.

This sequence joins TRBV5-1 and TRBJ1-2, with 7 positions matching TRBD1. This CDR3 is 15 amino acids long. Germline V gene sequence: CDR1 SGHRS, CDR2 YFSETQ. V trimming: 0 bases; J trimming: 7 bases; junction bases outside the gene matches: 9. CDR3 amino acids: CASSLDDSNRGGYTF. For the CDR3, the DNA is TGCGCCAGCAGCTTGGACGATTCAAACAGGGGTGGCTACACCTTC. The variable domain in full, completed from reference TRBV5-1 and TRBJ1-2, reads KAGVTQTPRYLIKTRGQQVTLSCSPISGHRSVSWYQQTPGQGLQFLFEYFSETQRNKGNFPGRFSGRQFSNSRSEMNVSTLELGDSALYLCASSLDDSNRGGYTFGSGTRLTVV.

The rearrangement links TRBV20-1 to TRBJ2-5; D remains unclear. Trimming took 2 bases from V and 5 from J, leaving 6 bases between them. Germline V gene sequence: CDR1 DFQATT, CDR2 SNEGSKA (reference sequence). The CDR3 runs 11 residues. CDR3 sequence (DNA): TGCAGTGCTAGAATAGCTGAGACCCAGTACTTC. Translation gives CSARIAETQYF.

This clone is labeled as medium-sized (0.01 to 0.1%). The V call is TRBV30, the J call TRBJ1-1; D remains unclear. The CDR3 sequence is 10 residues long. Trimming left V 1 base short and J 13 bases short, with 10 bases between. CDR1 is GTSNPN and CDR2 is SVGIG in the germline V gene (reference sequence). The CDR3 DNA sequence: TGTGCCTGGAGTGATACTAGCTATTTCTTT. Its translation is CAWSDTSYFF.

In DNA, the CDR3 is TGTGCCAGCAGCTTGGGGAGGACATCCGACATGGGGGATGGCTACACCTTC. Translated, it gives CASSLGRTSDMGDGYTF. The V and J genes are TRBV11-3 and TRBJ1-2; a weak D match, TRBD1 (5 bases). V gave up 3 bases and J gave up 6 bases, with 23 bases separating them. Germline lookup yields CDR1 SGHNT and CDR2 YENEEA. The CDR3 is 17 amino acids.

This CDR3 is CASSQQGASIYGYTF. CDR3 nucleotides: TGCGCCAGCAGCCAACAGGGGGCCAGTATCTATGGCTACACCTTC. This sequence joins TRBV5-1 and TRBJ1-2, with 9 bases identical to TRBD1. V was clipped by 4 bases and J by 4 bases; unmatched bases: 8. This CDR3 spans 15 amino acids. CDR1 and CDR2 (germline): SGHRS, YFSETQ.

The CDR3 loop is CASRRTGDLSYEQYF. CDR3 in DNA: TGTGCCAGCAGGCGAACAGGAGACCTCTCCTACGAGCAGTACTTC. V usage is TRBV6-6 and J usage is TRBJ2-7; D may be TRBD1 (5 bases). With 6 bases removed from V and 0 bases from J, the gap between germline ends came to 15 bases. Per the germline V gene, CDR1 is MNHNY and CDR2 is SVGAGI (reference sequence). This CDR3 region has 15 residues.

Concerning this clone itself: At one end, the junction sequence differs from germline, possibly due to a read error. The genes are TRBV30 and TRBJ1-2, with 8 positions matching TRBD1. Germline CDR1 and CDR2: GTSNPN and SVGIG (reference sequence). This CDR3 contains 14 residues. CDR3 amino acids: CAWIPGGAMHGYTF. The CDR3 DNA reads as TGTGCTTGGATCCCAGGGGGCGCGATGCATGGCTACACCTTC.

This clone was counted a few times. J is TRBJ2-1 and V is TRBV4-2; 15 bases are shared with TRBD2. Germline V gene lookup returns CDR1 LGHNA and CDR2 YNFKEQ. This CDR3 is built from 17 residues. V lost 4 bases, J lost 4 bases, and 5 bases stayed unmatched. The CDR3: CASSPTGTSGGYNEQFF. DNA for the CDR3: TGTGCCAGCAGCCCGACCGGGACTAGCGGGGGGTACAATGAGCAGTTCTTC.

The chain combines TRBV19 with TRBJ2-4, with D maybe TRBD2 (7 bases). The V end was cut by 1 base, the J end by 2 bases, with 15 bases between. The CDR3 consists of 17 residues. Germline CDR1 is LNHDA and CDR2 is SQIVND (reference sequence). In DNA, the CDR3 is TGTGCCAGTAGTATAGGGGGGGGCTGGGAAACCAAAAACATTCAGTACTTC. It yields the protein CASSIGGGWETKNIQYF. Variable domain in full (rest from reference TRBV19 and TRBJ2-4): DGGITQSPKYLFRKEGQNVTLSCEQNLNHDAMYWYRQDPGQGLRLIYYSQIVNDFQKGDIAEGYSVSREKKESFPLTVTSAQKNPTAFYLCASSIGGGWETKNIQYFGAGTRLSVL.

The chain combines TRBV6-1 with TRBJ2-7, with 7 nucleotides matching TRBD1. Losses at the gene ends were 4 bases for V and 2 bases for J; bases not matched to a gene: 5. The CDR3 is made up of 14 amino acids. Germline V gives CDR1 MNHNS, CDR2 SASEGT. The DNA of the CDR3 is TGTGCCAGCAGTGTTGGGGACAGCGCCTACGAGCAGTACTTC. Translating gives CASSVGDSAYEQYF.

This chain connects TRBV29-1 to TRBJ1-1, with unresolved D. Trimming took 4 bases from V and 2 from J, leaving 11 bases between them. CDR3 size: 13 residues. Germline V CDR1 and CDR2: SQVTM, ANQGSEA. This CDR3 is CSVAVQYNTEAFF. CDR3 sequence (DNA): TGCAGCGTTGCGGTACAGTATAACACTGAAGCTTTCTTT.

The chain joins TRBV7-6 to TRBJ1-2; 7 bases align to TRBD1. Per germline, CDR1 SGHVS and CDR2 FNYEAQ. The CDR3 totals 13 residues. Trimming removed 3 bases from V and 5 bases from J; junction bases left unmatched: 3. This CDR3 reads CASSLGQSYGYTF. In nucleotides, the CDR3 is TGTGCCAGCAGCTTGGGACAGAGTTATGGCTACACCTTC.

The CDR3 DNA is TGTGCCAGCAGCCCCCGACCCGGGACTAGTCAAGATACGCAGTATTTT. Its translation is CASSPRPGTSQDTQYF. The chain links TRBV5-4 to TRBJ2-3; 8 bases align to TRBD2. V dropped 4 bases and J dropped 5; count of bases not matched to a gene: 12. The CDR3 extends over 16 amino acids. The germline CDR1 and CDR2 sequences are SGHNT and YYREEE (reference sequence).

This rearrangement joins TRBV2 to TRBJ2-5; D is perhaps TRBD2 (5 bases). V shed 2 bases and J shed 10 bases, with 14 bases lying between them. This CDR3 has 13 amino acids. Per germline, CDR1 SNHLY and CDR2 FYNNEI. CDR3 nucleotides: TGTGCCAGCAGTGAAAACGGACTCGCTGACCAGTACTTC. Translation: CASSENGLADQYF.

V is TRBV6-4 and J is TRBJ2-6; D uncertain. Germline-derived CDR1 and CDR2 are MRHNA and SNTAGT. This CDR3 is built from 14 residues. Trimming removed 5 bases from V and 0 bases from J, with 5 bases in between. The CDR3 nucleotides read TGTGCCAGCAGTTCCATCTCTGGGGCCAACGTCCTGACTTTC. Translation gives CASSSISGANVLTF.

The chain carries TRBV6-6 and TRBJ2-7; TRBD1 might be the D (6 bases). The ends were cut back, 0 bases at V and 4 bases at J, with 13 bases in the middle. CDR3 length: 15 residues. CDR1 is MNHNY, CDR2 SVGAGI, per germline (reference sequence). The CDR3 DNA is TGTGCCAGCAGTTACTCTTGGACAGTTGGATACGAGCAGTACTTC. As protein: CASSYSWTVGYEQYF.

The chain links TRBV4-2 to TRBJ2-1; 7 positions match TRBD2. CDR3 length equals 16 residues. CDR1 LGHNA and CDR2 YNFKEQ come from the germline V gene. V shed 4 bases, J shed 3 bases, and the junction held 9 bases outside the gene matches. The CDR3 here is CASSPTLAWDYNEQFF. Written as DNA, the CDR3 is TGTGCCAGCAGCCCAACACTAGCGTGGGACTACAATGAGCAGTTCTTC.

This chain links TRBV19 with TRBJ2-5, with D perhaps TRBD2 (6 bases). Germline assignment: CDR1 LNHDA and CDR2 SQIVND (reference sequence). The V end lost 3 bases, the J end lost 2 bases, and 16 bases lay between the germline ends. This CDR3 contains 16 residues. The CDR3 DNA follows: TGTGCCAGTAGTATGATAAATAGCGGCCGACAAGAGACCCAGTACTTC. It yields the protein CASSMINSGRQETQYF. The whole variable domain, filled in from reference TRBV19 and TRBJ2-5, reads DGGITQSPKYLFRKEGQNVTLSCEQNLNHDAMYWYRQDPGQGLRLIYYSQIVNDFQKGDIAEGYSVSREKKESFPLTVTSAQKNPTAFYLCASSMINSGRQETQYFGPGTRLLVL.

The V gene is TRBV5-1, the J gene TRBJ2-3, with a weak D call TRBD2 (7 bases). Germline V gene sequence: CDR1 SGHRS, CDR2 YFSETQ. The CDR3 spans 14 residues. The germline V and J ends were trimmed by 4 bases and 0 bases, with 9 bases remaining between them. The DNA of the CDR3 is TGCGCCAGCAGCAGGGGGGGGAGCACAGATACGCAGTATTTT. As protein: CASSRGGSTDTQYF.

This chain uses TRBV5-6 with TRBJ2-3; maybe TRBD1 (5 bases). Germline CDR1 is SGHDT and CDR2 is YYEEEE. The CDR3 length is 13 residues. The V gene lost 4 bases and the J gene lost 2 bases, with 8 bases spanning the gap. CDR3: CASSRGITDTQYF. The CDR3 bases are TGTGCCAGCAGCAGGGGCATCACAGATACGCAGTATTTT.

The chain is built from TRBV2 and TRBJ2-7; TRBD2 is a possible D gene (5 bases). V was shortened by 7 bases and J by 5 bases, with 12 bases between the two germline ends. The CDR3 is made up of 12 amino acids. CDR1 is SNHLY, CDR2 FYNNEI, per germline. The CDR3 spells CASKLEPHEQYF. In DNA, the CDR3 is TGTGCCAGCAAACTAGAACCCCACGAGCAGTACTTC. The full variable domain, with the rest looked up from reference TRBV2 and TRBJ2-7, is EPEVTQTPSHQVTQMGQEVILRCVPISNHLYFYWYRQILGQKVEFLVSFYNNEISEKSEIFDDQFSVERPDGSNFTLKIRSTKLEDSAMYFCASKLEPHEQYFGPGTRLTVT.

V gene TRBV5-4 combines with J gene TRBJ1-4, with TRBD1 identical over 8 bases. V trimming: 0 bases; J trimming: 10 bases; junction bases outside the gene matches: 5. CDR3 length equals 14 residues. Germline V lookup: CDR1 SGHNT, CDR2 YYREEE (reference sequence). CDR3 nucleotide sequence: TGTGCCAGCAGCTTGGAATCCGGGACAGGAAAACTGTTTTTT. It specifies CASSLESGTGKLFF. The variable domain in full, completed from reference TRBV5-4 and TRBJ1-4, reads ETGVTQSPTHLIKTRGQQVTLRCSSQSGHNTVSWYQQALGQGPQFIFQYYREEENGRGNFPPRFSGLQFPNYSSELNVNALELDDSALYLCASSLESGTGKLFFGSGTQLSVL.

The chain has TRBV6-5 and TRBJ2-2; D might be TRBD1 (6 bases). The CDR3 contains 13 residues. Germline CDR1 and CDR2: MNHEY and SVGAGI. Trimming shortened V by 7 bases and J by 5 bases, and 11 bases separated the two germline ends. The DNA for the CDR3 is TGTGCCAGCACCAGGGGCGATACCGGGGAGCTGTTTTTT. Translating it yields CASTRGDTGELFF.

The genes are TRBV4-2 and TRBJ2-7; TRBD1 matches at 7 bases. V was pared by 0 bases and J by 6 bases, with 8 bases of the junction left unmatched. CDR3 length: 15 residues. CDR1 and CDR2 from the germline V gene are LGHNA and YNFKEQ. This chain's CDR3 is CASSQDLGGAGEQYF. The CDR3 DNA sequence: TGTGCCAGCAGCCAAGATTTAGGGGGCGCGGGCGAGCAGTACTTC.

This clone came up a few times. Other DNA sequences in this specimen translate into the identical CDR3. The chain combines TRBV10-3 with TRBJ1-5; 7 bases line up with TRBD1. CDR1 and CDR2 from the germline V gene are ENHRY and SYGVKD. The CDR3 runs to 14 residues. Germline trimming cut 4 bases from V and 2 bases from J; bases unmatched to any gene: 2. The CDR3 loop is CAISGTGGNQPQHF. CDR3 nucleotide sequence: TGTGCCATCAGTGGGACAGGCGGCAATCAGCCCCAGCATTTT.